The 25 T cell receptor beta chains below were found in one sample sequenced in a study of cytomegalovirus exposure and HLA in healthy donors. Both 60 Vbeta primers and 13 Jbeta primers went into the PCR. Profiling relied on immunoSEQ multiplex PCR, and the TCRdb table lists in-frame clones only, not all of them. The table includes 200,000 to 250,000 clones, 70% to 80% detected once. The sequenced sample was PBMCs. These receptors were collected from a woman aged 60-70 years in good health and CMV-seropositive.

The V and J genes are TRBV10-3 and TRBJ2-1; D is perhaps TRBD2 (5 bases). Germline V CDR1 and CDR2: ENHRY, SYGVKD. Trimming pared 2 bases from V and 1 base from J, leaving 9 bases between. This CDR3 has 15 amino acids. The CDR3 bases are TGTGCCATCAGTGAGGATAGCGTTTCCTACAATGAGCAGTTCTTC. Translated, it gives CAISEDSVSYNEQFF.

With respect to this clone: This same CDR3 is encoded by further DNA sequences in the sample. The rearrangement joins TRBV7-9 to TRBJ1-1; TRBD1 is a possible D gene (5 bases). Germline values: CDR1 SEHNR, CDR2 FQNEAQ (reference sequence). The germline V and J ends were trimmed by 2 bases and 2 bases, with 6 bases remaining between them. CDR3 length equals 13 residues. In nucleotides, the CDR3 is TGTGCCAGCAGCTTACAGGGTAACACTGAAGCTTTCTTT. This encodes CASSLQGNTEAFF.

CDR3 DNA: TGTGCCAGTAGTTCCGGGACAGGCTCCTACAATGAGCAGTTCTTC. The encoded protein is CASSSGTGSYNEQFF. This chain uses TRBV19 with TRBJ2-1; TRBD1 agrees at 8 bases. The CDR3 totals 15 residues. After removal of 5 bases from V and 0 bases from J, the junction contained 3 bases not matched to a gene. Germline V CDR1 and CDR2: LNHDA, SQIVND (reference sequence). The whole variable domain, filled in from reference TRBV19 and TRBJ2-1, reads DGGITQSPKYLFRKEGQNVTLSCEQNLNHDAMYWYRQDPGQGLRLIYYSQIVNDFQKGDIAEGYSVSREKKESFPLTVTSAQKNPTAFYLCASSSGTGSYNEQFFGPGTRLTVL.

The DNA of the CDR3 is TGCGCCAGCAGCTCCCAGGGAGGGGCAAATTCACCCCTCCACTTT. Protein: CASSSQGGANSPLHF. V is TRBV5-1 and J is TRBJ1-6; a possible D gene is TRBD1 (5 bases). The CDR3 totals 15 residues. Germline V CDR1 and CDR2: SGHRS, YFSETQ. Trimming stripped 3 bases from V and 7 bases from J, with 14 bases between.

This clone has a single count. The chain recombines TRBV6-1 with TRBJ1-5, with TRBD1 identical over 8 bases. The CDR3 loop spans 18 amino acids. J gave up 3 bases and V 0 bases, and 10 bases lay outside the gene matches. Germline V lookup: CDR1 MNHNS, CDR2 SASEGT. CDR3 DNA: TGTGCCAGCAGTGAAGCGAAACCGGGACAGGAGTTCAATCAGCCCCAGCATTTT. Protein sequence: CASSEAKPGQEFNQPQHF.

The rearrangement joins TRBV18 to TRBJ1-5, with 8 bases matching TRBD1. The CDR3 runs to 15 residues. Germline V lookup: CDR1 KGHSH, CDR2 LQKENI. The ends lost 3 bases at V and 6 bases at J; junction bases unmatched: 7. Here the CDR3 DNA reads TGTGCCAGCTCACCCGGGACAGGAACAGCTCAGCCCCAGCATTTT. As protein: CASSPGTGTAQPQHF.

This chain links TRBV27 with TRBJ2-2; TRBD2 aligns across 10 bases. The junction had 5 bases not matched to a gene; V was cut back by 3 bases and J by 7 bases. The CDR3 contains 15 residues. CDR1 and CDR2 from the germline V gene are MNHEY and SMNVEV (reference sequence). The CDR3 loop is CASSFFSGGFGELFF. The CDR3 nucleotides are TGTGCCAGCAGTTTTTTTAGCGGGGGGTTCGGGGAGCTGTTTTTT.

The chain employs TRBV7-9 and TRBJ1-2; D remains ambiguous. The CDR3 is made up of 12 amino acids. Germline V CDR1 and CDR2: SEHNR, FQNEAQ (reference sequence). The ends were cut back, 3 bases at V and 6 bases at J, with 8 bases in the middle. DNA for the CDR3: TGTGCCAGCAGCTTTGGCAATAATGGCTACACCTTC. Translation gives CASSFGNNGYTF.

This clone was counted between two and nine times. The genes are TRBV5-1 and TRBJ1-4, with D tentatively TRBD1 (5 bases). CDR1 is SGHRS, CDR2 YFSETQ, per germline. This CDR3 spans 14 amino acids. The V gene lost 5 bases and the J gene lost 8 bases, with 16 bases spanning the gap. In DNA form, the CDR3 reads TGCGCCAGCAGTAGGTCGGGGGGAAACGAAAAACTGTTTTTT. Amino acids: CASSRSGGNEKLFF.

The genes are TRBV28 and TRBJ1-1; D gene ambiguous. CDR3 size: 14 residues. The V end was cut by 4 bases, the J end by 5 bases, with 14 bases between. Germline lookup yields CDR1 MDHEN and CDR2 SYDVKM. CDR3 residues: CASSSRLAYTEAFF. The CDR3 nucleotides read TGTGCCAGCAGTTCCCGACTGGCGTATACTGAAGCTTTCTTT.

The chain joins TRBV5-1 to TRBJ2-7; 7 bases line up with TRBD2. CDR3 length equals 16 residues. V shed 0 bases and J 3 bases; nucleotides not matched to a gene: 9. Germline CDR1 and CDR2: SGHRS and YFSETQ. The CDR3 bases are TGCGCCAGCAGCTTGGGGCTCGTGGCGGGGGTCTACGAGCAGTACTTC. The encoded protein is CASSLGLVAGVYEQYF.

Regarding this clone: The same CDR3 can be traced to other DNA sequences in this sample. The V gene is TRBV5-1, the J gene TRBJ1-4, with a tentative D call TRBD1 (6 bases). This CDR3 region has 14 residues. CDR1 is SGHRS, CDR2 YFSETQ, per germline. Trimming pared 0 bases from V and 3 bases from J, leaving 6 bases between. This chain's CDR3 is CASSLEGANEKLFF. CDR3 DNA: TGCGCCAGCAGCTTGGAGGGGGCTAATGAAAAACTGTTTTTT.

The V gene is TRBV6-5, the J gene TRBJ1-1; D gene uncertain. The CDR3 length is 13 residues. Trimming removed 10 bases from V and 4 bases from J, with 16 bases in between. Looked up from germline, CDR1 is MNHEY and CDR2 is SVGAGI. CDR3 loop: CATRRVGATEAFF. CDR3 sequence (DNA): TGTGCCACTCGACGAGTGGGAGCCACTGAAGCTTTCTTT.

The CDR3 reads CATSRGGVLDTQYF. The CDR3 DNA sequence: TGTGCCACCAGCAGAGGGGGGGTCCTGGATACGCAGTATTTT. The V gene is TRBV15, the J gene TRBJ2-3, with a tentative D call TRBD2 (6 bases). The CDR3 is 14 residues long. In germline, CDR1 is LNHNV, CDR2 YYDKDF (reference sequence). The V and J ends lost 1 base and 6 bases respectively, with 11 bases between them.

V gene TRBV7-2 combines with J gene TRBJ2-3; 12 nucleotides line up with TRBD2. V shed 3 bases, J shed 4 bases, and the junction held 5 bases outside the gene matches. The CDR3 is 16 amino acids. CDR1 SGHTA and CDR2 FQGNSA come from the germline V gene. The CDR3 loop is CASSFASGGEPDTQYF. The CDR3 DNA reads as TGTGCCAGCAGCTTCGCTAGCGGGGGGGAACCAGATACGCAGTATTTT.

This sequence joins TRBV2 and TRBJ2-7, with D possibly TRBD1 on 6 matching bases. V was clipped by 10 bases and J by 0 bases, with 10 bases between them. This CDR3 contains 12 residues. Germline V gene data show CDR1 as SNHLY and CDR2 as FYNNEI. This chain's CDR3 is CATGQSSYEQYF. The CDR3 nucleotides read TGTGCCACCGGACAGAGCTCCTACGAGCAGTACTTC.

This CDR3 is CASSAWEGTEAFF. In DNA, the CDR3 is TGCGCCAGCAGCGCCTGGGAGGGAACTGAAGCTTTCTTT. V gene TRBV5-1 combines with J gene TRBJ1-1; no definite D call. CDR3 length: 13 amino acids. The V gene lost 4 bases and the J gene lost 5 bases, with 12 bases spanning the gap. The germline V gene has CDR1 SGHRS and CDR2 YFSETQ.

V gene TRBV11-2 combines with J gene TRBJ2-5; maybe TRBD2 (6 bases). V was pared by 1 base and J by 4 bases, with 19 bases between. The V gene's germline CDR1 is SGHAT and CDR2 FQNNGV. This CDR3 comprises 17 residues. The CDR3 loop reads CASSLVLARREVETQYF. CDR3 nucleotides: TGTGCCAGCAGCTTAGTGCTAGCGAGGAGGGAAGTAGAGACCCAGTACTTC. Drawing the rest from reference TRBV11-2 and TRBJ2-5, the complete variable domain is EAGVAQSPRYKIIEKRQSVAFWCNPISGHATLYWYQQILGQGPKLLIQFQNNGVVDDSQLPKDRFSAERLKGVDSTLKIQPAKLEDSAVYLCASSLVLARREVETQYFGPGTRLLVL.

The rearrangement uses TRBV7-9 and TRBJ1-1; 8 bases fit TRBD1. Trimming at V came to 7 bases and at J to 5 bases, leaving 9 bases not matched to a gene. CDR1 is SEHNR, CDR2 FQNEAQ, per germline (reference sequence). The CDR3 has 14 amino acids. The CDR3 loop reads CASNAWTGQTEAFF. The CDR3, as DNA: TGTGCCAGCAACGCATGGACAGGGCAGACTGAAGCTTTCTTT.

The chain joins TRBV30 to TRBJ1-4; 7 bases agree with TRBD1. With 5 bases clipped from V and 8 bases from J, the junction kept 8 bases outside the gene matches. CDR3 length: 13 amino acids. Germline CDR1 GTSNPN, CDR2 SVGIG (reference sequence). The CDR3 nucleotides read TGTGCCTGGGACAGGGCTTTGGGCGAAAAACTGTTTTTT. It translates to CAWDRALGEKLFF.

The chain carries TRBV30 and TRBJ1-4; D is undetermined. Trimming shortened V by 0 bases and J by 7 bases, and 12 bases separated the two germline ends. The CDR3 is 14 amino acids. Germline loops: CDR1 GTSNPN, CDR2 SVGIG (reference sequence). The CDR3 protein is CAWSVHGFSEKLFF. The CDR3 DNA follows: TGTGCCTGGAGTGTACACGGGTTTTCTGAAAAACTGTTTTTT.

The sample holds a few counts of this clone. The CDR3 DNA is TGTGCCAGCAAAGTACAGGGGGATAAGAAGGCTTTCTTT. It yields the protein CASKVQGDKKAFF. The chain couples TRBV28 to TRBJ1-1; TRBD1 matches at 8 bases. CDR1 is MDHEN and CDR2 is SYDVKM in the germline V gene. V shed 7 bases and J 11 bases; nucleotides not matched to a gene: 12. The CDR3 is 13 residues long.

DNA for the CDR3: TGTGCCAGCAGCTTGATGGGACAGAAAGAGACCCAGTACTTC. As protein: CASSLMGQKETQYF. The chain carries TRBV5-6 and TRBJ2-5; 7 bases fit TRBD1. There are 14 residues in the CDR3. Germline V CDR1 and CDR2: SGHDT, YYEEEE. The V gene end was trimmed by 1 base and the J gene end by 3 bases; junction bases not matched to a gene: 3.

The DNA for the CDR3 is TGCGCCAGCAGCCTCGGTGGACTAGCGGGGGGGCCGGGCACCGGGGAGCTGTTTTTT. This gives the protein CASSLGGLAGGPGTGELFF. The chain combines TRBV4-3 with TRBJ2-2; 15 nucleotides align to TRBD2. The CDR3 length is 19 residues. V was clipped by 4 bases and J by 4 bases; unmatched bases: 10. Germline-derived CDR1 and CDR2 are LGHNA and YSLEER.

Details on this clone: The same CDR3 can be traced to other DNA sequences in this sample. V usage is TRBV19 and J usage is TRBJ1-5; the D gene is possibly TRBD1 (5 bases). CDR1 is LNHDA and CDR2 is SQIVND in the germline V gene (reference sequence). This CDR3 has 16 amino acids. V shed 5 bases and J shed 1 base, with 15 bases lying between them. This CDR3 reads CASSPPGVGSNQPQHF. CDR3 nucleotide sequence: TGTGCCAGTAGTCCACCGGGGGTGGGGAGCAATCAGCCCCAGCATTTT.